Presented here are 10 T cell receptor beta chains from one specimen sequenced in a study of blood T cells in healthy people across ages. Through a sample-barcoded 5' primer and a J-beta primer mix, a second PCR was run for about 6 to 12 cycles. TCRdb independently ran MiXCR on the 5' RACE reads; one entry per CDR3 protein. The table records about 1.8 million distinct CDR3 sequences, approximately 50% of them present only once. The sequenced sample was blood. These receptors were obtained from a middle-aged woman in good health.

The V and J genes are TRBV29-1 and TRBJ2-7, with TRBD2 identical over 7 bases. The J call may be mistaken, given a closer DNA end match to TRBJ2-5. The CDR3 consists of 15 residues. The V gene's germline CDR1 is SQVTM and CDR2 ANQGSEA. DNA of the CDR3: TGCAGCGTTGTTCGGCTAGCGGAAGTTAGGGTGACCCAGTACTTC. This gives the protein CSVVRLAEVRVTQYF.

The chain recombines TRBV20-1 with TRBJ2-5; D could derive from TRBD1 or TRBD2 (6 bases each). The V gene's germline CDR1 is DFQATT and CDR2 SNEGSKA (reference sequence). V was shortened by 8 bases and J by 5 bases, with 21 bases between the two germline ends. The CDR3 spans 14 residues. The CDR3 spells CSPTGKGGPETQYF. The CDR3 nucleotides are TGCAGTCCCACGGGGAAGGGGGGCCCTGAGACCCAGTACTTC.

The CDR3, as DNA: TGTGCCAGCAATCCCTCGTCAGCAGATCTTTACGAGCAGTACTTC. It codes for CASNPSSADLYEQYF. V is TRBV28 and J is TRBJ2-7; D remains unclear. V lost 7 bases, J lost 4 bases, and 20 bases lay in between. Per germline, CDR1 MDHEN and CDR2 SYDVKM. CDR3 length: 15 residues.

The sample holds a few counts of this clonotype. This chain connects TRBV24-1 to TRBJ2-3; 11 bases are shared with TRBD2. The CDR3 extends over 17 amino acids. In germline, CDR1 is KGHDR, CDR2 SFDVKD. Trimming at V came to 3 bases and at J to 1 base, leaving 5 bases not matched to a gene. DNA for the CDR3: TGTGCCACCAGTGATATCCTGACTAGCGGGGGCACAGATACGCAGTATTTT. It codes for CATSDILTSGGTDTQYF.

The chain links TRBV5-1 to TRBJ2-3, with D unresolved. The CDR3 sequence is 18 residues long. Germline CDR1 and CDR2: SGHRS and YFSETQ. The V end lost 0 bases, the J end lost 0 bases, and 17 bases lay between the germline ends. This CDR3 reads CASSLAPIGATSTDTQYF. DNA of the CDR3: TGCGCCAGCAGCTTGGCGCCGATTGGTGCTACTAGCACAGATACGCAGTATTTT.

This clonotype was picked up many times. J is TRBJ2-7 and V is TRBV7-2; D uncertain. With 4 bases removed from V and 3 bases from J, the gap between germline ends came to 10 bases. CDR1 is SGHTA and CDR2 is FQGNSA in the germline V gene. The CDR3 contains 13 residues. Here the CDR3 reads CASSSGPGYEQYF. As DNA, the CDR3 is TGTGCCAGCAGCTCCGGACCCGGCTACGAGCAGTACTTC.

At least ten counts were recorded for this clonotype. The chain couples TRBV6-4 to TRBJ2-5, with 9 bases that match TRBD2. Germline CDR1 is MRHNA and CDR2 is SNTAGT. The CDR3 has 15 amino acids. The junction had 2 bases not matched to a gene; V was cut back by 2 bases and J by 1 base. This CDR3 reads CASSDRAGGQETQYF. CDR3 DNA sequence: TGTGCCAGCAGTGACCGAGCGGGGGGCCAAGAGACCCAGTACTTC.

The V gene is TRBV20-1, the J gene TRBJ1-4; maybe TRBD1 (6 bases). The CDR3 has 13 residues. Germline-derived CDR1 and CDR2 are DFQATT and SNEGSKA (reference sequence). Trimming pared 5 bases from V and 8 bases from J, leaving 15 bases between. CDR3 loop: CSAATGFSEKLFF. The CDR3 DNA reads as TGCAGTGCTGCCACAGGGTTTAGCGAAAAACTGTTTTTT.

The rearrangement joins TRBV27 to TRBJ2-3, with D hard to call. In germline, CDR1 is MNHEY, CDR2 SMNVEV (reference sequence). This CDR3 has 14 residues. V lost 5 bases and J lost 1, with 10 bases in between. CDR3 DNA sequence: TGTGCCAGCAGTGTTCAAACTGGCACAGATACGCAGTATTTT. It encodes CASSVQTGTDTQYF.

This chain uses TRBV4-1 with TRBJ2-5; tentatively, D is TRBD1 (7 bases). The CDR3 contains 17 residues. V was shortened by 1 base and J by 3 bases, with 18 bases between the two germline ends. Germline loops: CDR1 MGHRA, CDR2 YSYEKL. The CDR3: CASSQGIRRGHEETQYF. The DNA for the CDR3 is TGCGCCAGCAGCCAAGGAATCCGGAGGGGGCATGAAGAGACCCAGTACTTC.